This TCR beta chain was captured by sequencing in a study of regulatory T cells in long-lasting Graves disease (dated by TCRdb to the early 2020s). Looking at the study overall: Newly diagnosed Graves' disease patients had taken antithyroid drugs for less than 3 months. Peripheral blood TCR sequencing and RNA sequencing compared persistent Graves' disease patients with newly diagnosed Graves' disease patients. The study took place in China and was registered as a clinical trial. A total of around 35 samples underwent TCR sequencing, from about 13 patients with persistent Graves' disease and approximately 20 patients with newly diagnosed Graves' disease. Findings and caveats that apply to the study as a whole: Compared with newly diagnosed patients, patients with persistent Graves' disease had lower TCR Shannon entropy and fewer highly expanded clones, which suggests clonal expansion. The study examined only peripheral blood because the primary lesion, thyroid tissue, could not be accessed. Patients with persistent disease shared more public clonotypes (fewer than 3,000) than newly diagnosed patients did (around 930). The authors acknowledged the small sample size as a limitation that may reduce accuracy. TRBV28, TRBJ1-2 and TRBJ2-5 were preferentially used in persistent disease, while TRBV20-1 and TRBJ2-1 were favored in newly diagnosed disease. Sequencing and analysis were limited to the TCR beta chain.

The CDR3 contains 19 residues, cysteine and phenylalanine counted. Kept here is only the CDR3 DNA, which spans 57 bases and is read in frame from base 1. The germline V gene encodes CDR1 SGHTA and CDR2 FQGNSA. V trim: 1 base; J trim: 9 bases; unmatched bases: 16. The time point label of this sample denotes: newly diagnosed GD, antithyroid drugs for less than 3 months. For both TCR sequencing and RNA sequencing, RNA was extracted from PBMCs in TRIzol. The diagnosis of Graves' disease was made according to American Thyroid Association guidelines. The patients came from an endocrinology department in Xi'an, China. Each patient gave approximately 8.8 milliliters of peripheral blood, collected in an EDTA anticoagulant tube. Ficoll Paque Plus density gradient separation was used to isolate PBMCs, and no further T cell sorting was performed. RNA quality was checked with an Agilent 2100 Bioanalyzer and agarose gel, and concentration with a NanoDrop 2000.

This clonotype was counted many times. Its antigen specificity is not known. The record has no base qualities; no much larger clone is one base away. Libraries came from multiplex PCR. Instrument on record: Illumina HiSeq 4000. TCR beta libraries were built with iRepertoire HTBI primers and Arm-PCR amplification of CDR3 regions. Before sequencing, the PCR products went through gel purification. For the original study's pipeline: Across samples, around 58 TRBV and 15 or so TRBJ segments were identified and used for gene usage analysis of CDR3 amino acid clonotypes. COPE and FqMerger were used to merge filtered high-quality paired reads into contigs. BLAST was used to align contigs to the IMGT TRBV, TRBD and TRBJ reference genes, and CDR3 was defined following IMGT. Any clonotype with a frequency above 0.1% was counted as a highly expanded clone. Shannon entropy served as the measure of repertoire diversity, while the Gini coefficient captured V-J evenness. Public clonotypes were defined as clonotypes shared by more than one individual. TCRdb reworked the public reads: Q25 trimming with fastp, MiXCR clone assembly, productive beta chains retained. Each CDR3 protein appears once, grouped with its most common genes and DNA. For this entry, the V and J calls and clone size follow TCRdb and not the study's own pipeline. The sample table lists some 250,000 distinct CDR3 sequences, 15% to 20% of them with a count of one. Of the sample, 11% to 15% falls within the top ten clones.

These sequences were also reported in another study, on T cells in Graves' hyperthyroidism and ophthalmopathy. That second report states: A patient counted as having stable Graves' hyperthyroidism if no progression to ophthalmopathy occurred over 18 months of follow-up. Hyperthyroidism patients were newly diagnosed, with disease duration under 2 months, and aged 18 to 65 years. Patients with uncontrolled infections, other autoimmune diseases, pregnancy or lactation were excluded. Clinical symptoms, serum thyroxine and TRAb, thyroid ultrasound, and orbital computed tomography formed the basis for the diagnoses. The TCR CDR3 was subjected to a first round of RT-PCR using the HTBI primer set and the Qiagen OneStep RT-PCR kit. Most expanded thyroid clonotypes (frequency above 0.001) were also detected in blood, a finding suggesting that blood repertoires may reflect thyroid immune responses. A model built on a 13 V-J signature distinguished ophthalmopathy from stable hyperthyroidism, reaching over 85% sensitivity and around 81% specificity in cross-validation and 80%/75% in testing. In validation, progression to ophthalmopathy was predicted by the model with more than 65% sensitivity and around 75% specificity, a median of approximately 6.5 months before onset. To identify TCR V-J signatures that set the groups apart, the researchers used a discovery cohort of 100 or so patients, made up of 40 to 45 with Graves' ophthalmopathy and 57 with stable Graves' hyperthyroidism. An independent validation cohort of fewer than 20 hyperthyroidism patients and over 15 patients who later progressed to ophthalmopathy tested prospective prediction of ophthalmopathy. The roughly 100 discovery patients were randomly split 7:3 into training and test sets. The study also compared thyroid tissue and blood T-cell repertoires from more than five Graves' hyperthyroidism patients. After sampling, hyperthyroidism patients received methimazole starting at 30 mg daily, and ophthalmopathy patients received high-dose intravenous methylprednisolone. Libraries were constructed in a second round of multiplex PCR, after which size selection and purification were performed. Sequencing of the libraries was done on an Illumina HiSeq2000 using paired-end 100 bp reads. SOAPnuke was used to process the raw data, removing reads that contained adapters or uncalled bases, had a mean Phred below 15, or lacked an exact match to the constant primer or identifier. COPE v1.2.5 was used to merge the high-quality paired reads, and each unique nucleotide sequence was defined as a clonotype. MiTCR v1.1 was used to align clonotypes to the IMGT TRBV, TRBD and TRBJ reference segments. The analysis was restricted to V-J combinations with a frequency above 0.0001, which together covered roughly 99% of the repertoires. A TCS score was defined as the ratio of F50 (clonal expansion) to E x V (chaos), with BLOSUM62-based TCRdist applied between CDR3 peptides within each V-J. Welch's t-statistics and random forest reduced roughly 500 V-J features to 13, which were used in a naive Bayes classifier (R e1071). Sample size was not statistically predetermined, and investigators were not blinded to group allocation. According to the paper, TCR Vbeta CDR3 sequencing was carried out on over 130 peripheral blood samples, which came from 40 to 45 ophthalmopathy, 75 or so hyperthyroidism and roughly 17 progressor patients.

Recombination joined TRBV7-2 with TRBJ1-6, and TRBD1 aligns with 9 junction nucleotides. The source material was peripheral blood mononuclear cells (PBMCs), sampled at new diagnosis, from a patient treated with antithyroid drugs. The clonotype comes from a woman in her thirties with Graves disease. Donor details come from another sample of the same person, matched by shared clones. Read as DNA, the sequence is TGTGCCAGCAGCTTAGTCCCTCAGTACAGGGGGCTATACGGTTCACCCCTCCACTTT. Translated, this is CASSLVPQYRGLYGSPLHF.